This TCR beta chain stems from a study of T cell changes during pregnancy in multiple sclerosis. Using immunoSEQ multiplex PCR, the repertoire was profiled, and TCRdb retains in-frame clones only, with some absent. The data contain more than 55,000 clones, more than 80% of them singletons. This material consisted of peripheral blood, taken in the third trimester of pregnancy. This TCR derives from a female donor with multiple sclerosis, enrolled in a pregnancy study.

CDR3 in amino acids: CASSSYRGDGYTF. Written as DNA, the CDR3 is TGTGCCAGCAGCTCCTACAGGGGGGATGGCTACACCTTC. The rearrangement joins TRBV7-3 to TRBJ1-2; 8 bases line up with TRBD1. The CDR3 is 13 amino acids. V was pared by 4 bases and J by 6 bases, with 4 bases of the junction left unmatched. Germline CDR1 is SGHTA and CDR2 is FQGTGA. Looking up the rest from reference TRBV7-3 and TRBJ1-2 gives the full variable domain: GAGVSQTPSNKVTEKGKYVELRCDPISGHTALYWYRQSLGQGPEFLIYFQGTGAADDSGLPNDRFFAVRPEGSVSTLKIQRTERGDSAVYLCASSSYRGDGYTFGSGTRLTVV.